This T cell receptor (beta chain) was observed in a study of blood T cell repertoires in COVID-19. Study-level information: T cells, B-cell-depleted T cells, or PBMCs supplied cDNA or gDNA.

Seattle's enrolled individuals joined amid active infection and were then monitored longitudinally. Original processing notes: Estimation of nucleated cell counts relied on the amplification of reference gene primers. Produced via immunoSEQ multiplex PCR; TCRdb's table is partial and in-frame only. V, J and clone size are those of that table, while D and trimming were read from the DNA. Of about 370,000 clones in the sample, around 90% were seen once. CDR3 length: 19 amino acids. The J segment lost 0 bases and the V segment lost 2 bases, leaving 9 bases of the junction unmatched. The germline gives CDR1 SGHKS, CDR2 YYEKEE (reference sequence).

The sample consisted of peripheral blood. V gene TRBV5-5 combines with J gene TRBJ2-1; 12 nucleotides line up with TRBD2. This TCR derives from a woman aged 25 to 39 with COVID-19, enrolled during active disease. CDR3 residues: CASSFFGLAGGDSYNEQFF. Here the CDR3 DNA reads TGTGCCAGCAGCTTTTTTGGGCTAGCGGGAGGGGACTCCTACAATGAGCAGTTCTTC.